Below, 27 T cell receptor beta chains from the same sample are listed, as sequenced in a study of blood T cells in healthy people across ages (dated by TCRdb to 2015 to 2017). The library was prepared using 5' RACE. These reads were obtained on an Illumina HiSeq 2500. A second PCR of about 7 to 12 cycles was performed with a sample-barcoded 5' primer and a J-beta primer mix. TCRdb trimmed the raw reads at Q25, called clones with MiXCR and kept productive beta chains. Entries that share a CDR3 protein sequence are merged under the most common genes and DNA. Here the sample has some 850,000 distinct CDR3 sequences; around 25% occur a single time. The top ten hold 3% of the sample. These sequences were also reported in another study, on T cells of mothers and their children.

The sample taken for sequencing was blood. These TCRs come from a boy aged 5-17 years in good health.

This clonotype appeared a few times. The gene calls are TRBV7-9 and TRBJ2-5; no definite D call. Trimming stripped 1 base from V and 10 bases from J, with 13 bases between. This CDR3 comprises 13 residues. CDR1 is SEHNR, CDR2 FQNEAQ, per germline (reference sequence). CDR3 in DNA: TGTGCCAGCAGCTTAGACGTCCTTTTGAACCAGTACTTC. This sequence encodes CASSLDVLLNQYF.

The chain uses TRBV7-9 and TRBJ2-1; TRBD2 might be the D (5 bases). The germline V gene encodes CDR1 SEHNR and CDR2 FQNEAQ (reference sequence). The CDR3 loop spans 13 amino acids. Trimming removed 5 bases at V and 6 bases at J, with 11 bases between. The CDR3 is CASSPSPANEQFF. The CDR3, as DNA: TGTGCCAGCAGCCCTAGCCCAGCCAATGAGCAGTTCTTC.

At least ten counts were recorded for this clonotype. The genes are TRBV7-3 and TRBJ2-1; the match to TRBD2 covers 7 bases. Germline CDR1 is SGHTA and CDR2 is FQGTGA. With 5 bases clipped from V and 6 bases from J, the junction kept 4 bases outside the gene matches. CDR3 length: 13 amino acids. This chain's CDR3 is CASSPGGGNEQFF. As DNA, the CDR3 is TGTGCCAGCAGCCCCGGCGGGGGCAATGAGCAGTTCTTC.

The table lists this clonotype with many counts. The V and J genes are TRBV29-1 and TRBJ2-7; tentatively, D is TRBD1 or TRBD2 (5 bases each). The CDR3 loop spans 12 amino acids. The V and J ends lost 4 bases and 0 bases respectively, with 7 bases between them. Germline assignment: CDR1 SQVTM and CDR2 ANQGSEA. CDR3 amino acids: CSVAGSSYEQYF. CDR3 bases: TGCAGCGTTGCAGGGAGCTCCTACGAGCAGTACTTC.

This clonotype has only a few counts. The chain recombines TRBV21-1 with TRBJ2-2; the table's D call TRBD1 went unverified against the DNA. TRBV21-1 is shown as a pseudogene. The CDR3 consists of 17 residues. The CDR3 loop is CASSKGRRTGDTGELFF. CDR3 in DNA: TGTGCCAGCAGCAAAGGTCGCAGGACAGGGGACACCGGGGAGCTGTTTTTT.

This rearrangement joins TRBV7-9 to TRBJ2-5; 9 nucleotides align to TRBD2. The CDR3 runs to 15 residues. Unmatched junction bases numbered 4, after V lost 2 bases and J lost 3 bases. The germline CDR1 and CDR2 sequences are SEHNR and FQNEAQ (reference sequence). The CDR3 is CASSLLAGPKETQYF. As DNA, the CDR3 is TGTGCCAGCAGCTTACTAGCGGGGCCCAAAGAGACCCAGTACTTC.

This clonotype was seen repeatedly, ten times or more. The gene calls are TRBV11-2 and TRBJ2-5, with 8 positions matching TRBD1. Gene TRBJ2-7 matches the end of the DNA better, so the J call may be wrong. The germline V gene has CDR1 SGHAT and CDR2 FQNNGV. The CDR3 is made up of 14 amino acids. The CDR3 bases are TGTGCCAGCAGCCCGGGACAGGAATTCAACGAGCAGTACTTC. The encoded protein is CASSPGQEFNEQYF.

The chain has TRBV29-1 and TRBJ2-2; TRBD2 aligns across 8 bases. Germline V gives CDR1 SQVTM, CDR2 ANQGSEA. The CDR3 spans 16 residues. V shed 8 bases, J shed 3 bases, and the junction held 14 bases outside the gene matches. Here the CDR3 reads CSITSTGGPDTGELFF. Here the CDR3 DNA reads TGCAGCATAACCTCGACGGGGGGGCCGGACACCGGGGAGCTGTTTTTT.

The chain joins TRBV20-1 to TRBJ1-1, with no clear D. CDR1 and CDR2 (germline): DFQATT, SNEGSKA (reference sequence). Trimming removed 5 bases at V and 10 bases at J, with 14 bases between. There are 11 residues in the CDR3. The CDR3 sequence: CSAPLRVRAFF. Here the CDR3 DNA reads TGCAGTGCTCCCTTAAGGGTAAGAGCTTTCTTT.

This clonotype was detected many times. An end of the junction differs from the germline gene, which may be a read error. The V and J genes are TRBV5-1 and TRBJ2-1, with D possibly TRBD1 on 6 matching bases. The CDR3 is 11 amino acids. From germline, CDR1 is SGHRS and CDR2 YFSETQ. The CDR3 protein is CASSRGNEQFF. The CDR3 coding sequence is TGTGCCAGCAGCAGGGGAAATGAGCAGTTCTTC.

This clonotype appeared a few times. CDR3: CASSNGLAGGPYEQYF. CDR3 nucleotides: TGCGCCAGCAGCAACGGACTAGCGGGGGGGCCGTACGAGCAGTACTTC. The V and J genes are TRBV5-1 and TRBJ2-7; 15 bases map to TRBD2. This CDR3 has 16 amino acids. After removal of 4 bases from V and 4 bases from J, the junction contained 6 bases not matched to a gene. The germline V gene has CDR1 SGHRS and CDR2 YFSETQ.

The rearrangement joins TRBV5-1 to TRBJ2-5, with no clear D. The last part of the DNA fits TRBJ2-1 better; the J call may be wrong. Germline V gene lookup returns CDR1 SGHRS and CDR2 YFSETQ. The length of the CDR3 is 13 residues. The CDR3 sequence: CASNFLGSDEQFF. CDR3 sequence (DNA): TGCGCCAGCAACTTTTTAGGGTCCGATGAGCAGTTCTTC.

This clonotype has just a few counts. The V gene is TRBV13, the J gene TRBJ1-5; the D is unclear. Trimming pared 3 bases from V and 7 bases from J, leaving 10 bases between. Germline CDR1 and CDR2: PRHDT and FYEKMQ (reference sequence). The length of the CDR3 is 13 residues. The CDR3 is CASSLGHGQPQHF. The CDR3 bases are TGTGCCAGCAGCTTGGGCCACGGGCAGCCCCAGCATTTT.

This clonotype was recorded a few times. CDR3 sequence reads: CSVVGSGTEAFF. DNA of the CDR3: TGCAGCGTTGTCGGTTCTGGCACTGAAGCTTTCTTT. The V and J genes are TRBV29-1 and TRBJ1-1; D gene uncertain. Germline CDR1 and CDR2: SQVTM and ANQGSEA. The CDR3 is 12 amino acids. Trimming removed 4 bases from V and 4 bases from J, with 10 bases in between. Full variable domain (outside the CDR3, taken from reference TRBV29-1 and TRBJ1-1): SAVISQKPSRDICQRGTSLTIQCQVDSQVTMMFWYRQQPGQSLTLIATANQGSEATYESGFVIDKFPISRPNLTFSTLTVSNMSPEDSSIYLCSVVGSGTEAFFGQGTRLTVV.

The rearrangement links TRBV2 to TRBJ2-7; no reliable D call. Trimming pared 7 bases from V and 2 bases from J, leaving 6 bases between. The CDR3 spans 11 residues. Germline assignment: CDR1 SNHLY and CDR2 FYNNEI. The CDR3 spells CASTAAYEQYF. The CDR3 nucleotides read TGTGCCAGCACCGCCGCCTACGAGCAGTACTTC.

This chain joins TRBV12-3 or TRBV12-4 and TRBJ1-4; D is perhaps TRBD1 (6 bases). V lost 4 bases and J lost 8, with 17 bases in between. The length of the CDR3 is 15 residues. The CDR3 DNA follows: TGTGCCAGCAGTTCTGTGGACATGGGGGGCGAAAAACTGTTTTTT. This sequence encodes CASSSVDMGGEKLFF.

The rearrangement joins TRBV12-3 or TRBV12-4 to TRBJ2-2, with TRBD2 matching 8 bases. The CDR3 contains 16 residues. V gave up 10 bases and J gave up 3 bases; unmatched junction bases: 13. For the CDR3, the DNA is TGTGCCAACCCCCGAGACCTGCGGGGGGACACCGGGGAGCTGTTTTTT. As protein: CANPRDLRGDTGELFF.

The chain couples TRBV9 to TRBJ1-1; D ambiguous. The length of the CDR3 is 14 residues. Germline assignment: CDR1 SGDLS and CDR2 YYNGEE. Trimming took 3 bases from V and 0 from J, leaving 9 bases between them. The CDR3 DNA reads TGTGCCAGCAGCGCTCGAGGGCTGAACACTGAAGCTTTCTTT. Its translation is CASSARGLNTEAFF.

V usage is TRBV6-5 and J usage is TRBJ2-4, with D possibly matching TRBD2 (6 bases). Germline V gene data show CDR1 as MNHEY and CDR2 as SVGAGI. Between the trimmed V and J ends, which lost 0 bases and 9 bases, there was a span of 15 bases. The CDR3 is made up of 15 amino acids. Here the CDR3 reads CASSYSAGSPSIQYF. The DNA of the CDR3 is TGTGCCAGCAGTTACTCGGCGGGGAGCCCCAGCATTCAGTACTTC.

CDR3 in DNA: TGCAGCGCCACAGGGGAAGGGACCTACGAGCAGTACTTC. As protein: CSATGEGTYEQYF. The gene calls are TRBV29-1 and TRBJ2-7, with 7 bases identical to TRBD1. Germline values: CDR1 SQVTM, CDR2 ANQGSEA. This CDR3 region has 13 residues. After removal of 7 bases from V and 2 bases from J, the junction contained 8 bases not matched to a gene.

This clonotype occurred a few times. The rearrangement links TRBV5-1 to TRBJ2-5, with 7 bases aligning to TRBD1. This CDR3 has 16 amino acids. Germline loops: CDR1 SGHRS, CDR2 YFSETQ. Trimming took 4 bases from V and 1 from J; bases not matched to a gene: 10. The CDR3 DNA follows: TGCGCCAGCAGCATAAAGACAGGGATCCTCCAAGAGACCCAGTACTTC. Protein sequence: CASSIKTGILQETQYF.

The chain is built from TRBV29-1 and TRBJ1-2; D is undetermined. The CDR3 loop spans 12 amino acids. Trimming removed 2 bases at V and 0 bases at J, with 4 bases between. Germline CDR1 and CDR2: SQVTM and ANQGSEA. The CDR3 sequence: CSVESANYGYTF. For the CDR3, the DNA is TGCAGCGTTGAATCAGCTAACTATGGCTACACCTTC.

This clonotype was recorded once. The rearrangement links TRBV7-9 to TRBJ2-5, with 10 bases matching TRBD1. Losses at the gene ends were 2 bases for V and 5 bases for J; bases not matched to a gene: 8. Germline CDR1 SEHNR, CDR2 FQNEAQ (reference sequence). This CDR3 is 16 amino acids long. The CDR3 loop reads CASSLIDRGLGETQYF. Here the CDR3 DNA reads TGTGCCAGCAGCTTAATCGACAGGGGGCTCGGGGAGACCCAGTACTTC.

This clonotype appeared a few times. V is TRBV27 and J is TRBJ2-4, with D hard to call. The ends were cut back, 2 bases at V and 0 bases at J, with 11 bases in the middle. This CDR3 has 16 residues. The germline V gene encodes CDR1 MNHEY and CDR2 SMNVEV (reference sequence). The CDR3 region has the DNA TGTGCCAGCAGTTTAAGGTCCGGGCTAGCCAAAAACATTCAGTACTTC. Protein: CASSLRSGLAKNIQYF.

This clonotype was observed a handful of times. The chain employs TRBV5-5 and TRBJ2-1; TRBD1 aligns across 9 bases. Germline trimming cut 5 bases from V and 4 bases from J; bases unmatched to any gene: 4. The CDR3 contains 14 residues. In germline, CDR1 is SGHKS, CDR2 YYEKEE (reference sequence). The CDR3 nucleotides are TGTGCCAGCAGAAAACAGGGGGCATACAATGAGCAGTTCTTC. It yields the protein CASRKQGAYNEQFF.

The V call is TRBV5-1, the J call TRBJ1-1; a possible D gene is TRBD1 (6 bases). Trimming cost V 5 bases and J 4 bases, with 12 bases left between them. The CDR3 totals 13 residues. CDR1 is SGHRS, CDR2 YFSETQ, per germline. In DNA form, the CDR3 reads TGCGCCAGCAGGCACGGACAGACCACTGAAGCTTTCTTT. It codes for CASRHGQTTEAFF.

To note about this clonotype: The junction and the germline gene differ at one end; a read error may be behind it. J is TRBJ1-2 and V is TRBV28; D not resolved. The CDR3 runs to 10 residues. Per the germline V gene, CDR1 is MDHEN and CDR2 is SYDVKM. CDR3 sequence reads: CASRGNLVAF. CDR3 coding DNA: TGTGCCAGCAGGGGCAATTTGGTAGCGTTC.